A selection of T cell receptor beta chains follows, all from one sample in a study of cytomegalovirus exposure and HLA in healthy donors. Sequencing used immunoSEQ multiplex PCR; TCRdb keeps in-frame clones, though not all of them. The data show approximately 150,000 clones, approximately 80% seen once. Sequencing was performed on PBMCs. These receptors all come from a man between 18 and 35 years old in good health and CMV-seropositive. CDR3s include the opening cysteine and the closing phenylalanine or tryptophan. A D gene is named only where the DNA matches it firmly. For some rows the clone size is stated as once, few or many, or as a class when expanded; others skip it.

D gene: -; V gene: TRBV30; J gene: TRBJ2-2; clone size: -; CDR3 DNA: TGTGCCTGGAGGACAGAAAACACCGGGGAGCTGTTTTTT; CDR3 protein: CAWRTENTGELFF
D gene: -; V gene: TRBV4-1; J gene: TRBJ1-1; clone size: -; CDR3 DNA: TGCGCCAGCAGCCAAGATCGCGGGAATGAAGCTTTCTTT; CDR3 protein: CASSQDRGNEAFF
D gene: -; V gene: TRBV7-3; J gene: TRBJ2-5; clone size: -; CDR3 DNA: TGTGCCAGCAGCTTAGGCGGGGGCAAGCAAGAGACCCAGTACTTC; CDR3 protein: CASSLGGGKQETQYF
D gene: -; V gene: TRBV6-6; J gene: TRBJ1-1; clone size: -; CDR3 DNA: TGTGCCAGCAGTTACTCGGGAGGGAACACTGAAGCTTTCTTT; CDR3 protein: CASSYSGGNTEAFF
D gene: TRBD2; V gene: TRBV6-6; J gene: TRBJ2-1; clone size: -; CDR3 DNA: TGTGCCAGCAGCCCTAGCGGGAGAGCTTACAATGAGCAGTTCTTC; CDR3 protein: CASSPSGRAYNEQFF
D gene: -; V gene: TRBV11-2; J gene: TRBJ2-1; clone size: -; CDR3 DNA: TGTGCCAGCAGCTTAGTGGGGCCTTTGGATGAGCAGTTCTTC; CDR3 protein: CASSLVGPLDEQFF
D gene: TRBD1; V gene: TRBV7-9; J gene: TRBJ1-2; clone size: once; CDR3 DNA: TGTGCCAGCAGCTTAGTGCCGGGACAGGGACTCTATGGCTACACCTTC; CDR3 protein: CASSLVPGQGLYGYTF
D gene: -; V gene: TRBV5-6; J gene: TRBJ1-1; clone size: many; CDR3 DNA: TGTGCCAGCAGCTTAAGCCGAACGACTGAAGCTTTCTTT; CDR3 protein: CASSLSRTTEAFF
D gene: -; V gene: TRBV25-1; J gene: TRBJ1-2; clone size: -; CDR3 DNA: TGTGCCAGCAGTGACCAGGGCAACTATGGCTACACCTTC; CDR3 protein: CASSDQGNYGYTF
D gene: -; V gene: TRBV6-5; J gene: TRBJ1-2; clone size: -; CDR3 DNA: TGTGCCAGCAGTTACGGTGGCGGAGCTAACTATGGCTACACCTTC; CDR3 protein: CASSYGGGANYGYTF
D gene: TRBD2; V gene: TRBV4-2; J gene: TRBJ2-3; clone size: few; CDR3 DNA: TGTGCCAGCAGCCAAGAGGCCAGCGGGGGGCCAGATACGCAGTATTTT; CDR3 protein: CASSQEASGGPDTQYF
D gene: TRBD2; V gene: TRBV30; J gene: TRBJ2-5; clone size: -; CDR3 DNA: TGTGCCTGGAGTGCGACTAGCGGCCAAGAGACCCAGTACTTC; CDR3 protein: CAWSATSGQETQYF
D gene: -; V gene: TRBV30; J gene: TRBJ1-5; clone size: -; CDR3 DNA: TGTGCCTGGAGTGTACGGGGGTCCAATCAGCCCCAGCATTTT; CDR3 protein: CAWSVRGSNQPQHF
D gene: TRBD2; V gene: TRBV6-6; J gene: TRBJ2-3; clone size: -; CDR3 DNA: TGTGCCAGCAGAATGGGACTAGCGTTTACAGATACGCAGTATTTT; CDR3 protein: CASRMGLAFTDTQYF
D gene: TRBD2; V gene: TRBV10-3; J gene: TRBJ2-7; clone size: -; CDR3 DNA: TGTGCCATCATCTCGGGGGGGGATGGGTTCTACGAGCAGTACTTC; CDR3 protein: CAIISGGDGFYEQYF
D gene: -; V gene: TRBV19; J gene: TRBJ1-1; clone size: -; CDR3 DNA: TGTGCCAGTGGACAGATGTACACTGAAGCTTTCTTT; CDR3 protein: CASGQMYTEAFF
D gene: -; V gene: TRBV27; J gene: TRBJ1-4; clone size: -; CDR3 DNA: TGTGCCAGCAGGGCAGGGGCAAGAGGAGAAGGAGAAAAACTGTTTTTT; CDR3 protein: CASRAGARGEGEKLFF
D gene: -; V gene: TRBV11-3; J gene: TRBJ1-3; clone size: -; CDR3 DNA: TGTGCCAGCAGCTTAAATCCCCAGGCTGGAAACACCATATATTTT; CDR3 protein: CASSLNPQAGNTIYF
D gene: TRBD2; V gene: TRBV4-2; J gene: TRBJ2-1; clone size: -; CDR3 DNA: TGTGCCAGCAGCCAAGATAGGCGGGGGGCCCTCGGTGAGCAGTTCTTC; CDR3 protein: CASSQDRRGALGEQFF
D gene: -; V gene: TRBV5-8; J gene: TRBJ1-1; clone size: -; CDR3 DNA: TGTGCCAGCAGCTTACCGGGGGGCGTGGGCACTGAAGCTTTCTTT; CDR3 protein: CASSLPGGVGTEAFF
D gene: TRBD1; V gene: TRBV6-5; J gene: TRBJ1-1; clone size: -; CDR3 DNA: TGTGCCAGCAGTTCCGGGACAGGGGGGACTGAAGCTTTCTTT; CDR3 protein: CASSSGTGGTEAFF
D gene: -; V gene: TRBV7-8; J gene: TRBJ2-7; clone size: -; CDR3 DNA: TGTGCCAGCAGCTTAGTAACAGCCGGCTACGAGCAGTACTTC; CDR3 protein: CASSLVTAGYEQYF
D gene: -; V gene: TRBV30; J gene: TRBJ1-1; clone size: -; CDR3 DNA: TGTGCCTGGAGTGTAAGCAGGTTGGTGAACACTGAAGCTTTCTTT; CDR3 protein: CAWSVSRLVNTEAFF
D gene: -; V gene: TRBV6-5; J gene: TRBJ1-1; clone size: few; CDR3 DNA: TGTGCCAGCAGTTACTCGTCAGGGGCCAACACTGAAGCTTTCTTT; CDR3 protein: CASSYSSGANTEAFF
D gene: -; V gene: TRBV7-2; J gene: TRBJ2-6; clone size: -; CDR3 DNA: TGTGCCAGCAGCTTACTGACCAAACCCTCTGGGGCCAACGGCCTGACTTTC; CDR3 protein: CASSLLTKPSGANGLTF
D gene: -; V gene: TRBV19; J gene: TRBJ2-5; clone size: -; CDR3 DNA: TGTGCCAGTAGTATCGGACCAGGGGGAGGAGAGACCCAGTACTTC; CDR3 protein: CASSIGPGGGETQYF
D gene: -; V gene: TRBV29-1; J gene: TRBJ2-1; clone size: -; CDR3 DNA: TGCAGCGGGTTCAGGGCTTCTGTTCTCGATGAGCAGTTCTTC; CDR3 protein: CSGFRASVLDEQFF
D gene: -; V gene: TRBV5-5; J gene: TRBJ2-1; clone size: once; CDR3 DNA: TGTGCCAGCAGCAAGGTACAGGATAGCTCCTACAATGAGCAGTTCTTC; CDR3 protein: CASSKVQDSSYNEQFF
D gene: -; V gene: TRBV27; J gene: TRBJ1-1; clone size: -; CDR3 DNA: TGTGCCAGCAGTTCGGACAGATGGGACACTGAAGCTTTCTTT; CDR3 protein: CASSSDRWDTEAFF